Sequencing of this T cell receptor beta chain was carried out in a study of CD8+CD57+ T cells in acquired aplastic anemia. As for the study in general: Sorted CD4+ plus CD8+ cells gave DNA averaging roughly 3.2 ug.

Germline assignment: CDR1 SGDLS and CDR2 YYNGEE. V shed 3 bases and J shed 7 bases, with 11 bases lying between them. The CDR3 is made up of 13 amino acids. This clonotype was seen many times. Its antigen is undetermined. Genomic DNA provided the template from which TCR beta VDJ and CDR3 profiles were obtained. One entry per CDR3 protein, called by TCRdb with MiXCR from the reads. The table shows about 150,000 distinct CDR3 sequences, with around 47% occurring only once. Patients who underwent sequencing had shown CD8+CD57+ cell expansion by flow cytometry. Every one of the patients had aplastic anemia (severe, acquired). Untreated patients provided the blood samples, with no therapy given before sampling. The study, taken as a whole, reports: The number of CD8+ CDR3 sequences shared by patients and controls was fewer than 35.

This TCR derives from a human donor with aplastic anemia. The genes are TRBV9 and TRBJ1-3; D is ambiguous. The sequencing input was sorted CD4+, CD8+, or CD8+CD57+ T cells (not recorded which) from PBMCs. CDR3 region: CASSAPPGNTIYF. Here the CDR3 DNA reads TGTGCCAGCAGCGCACCCCCCGGGAACACCATATATTTT.